This T cell receptor beta chain was found in a study of identical twins. Study-wide points: Findings came from cross-sectional statistics, without long-term follow-up of donors.

This clonotype was recorded a few times. What it binds is unknown. CDR3 length: 17 amino acids. Trimming removed 3 bases from V and 2 bases from J; junction bases left unmatched: 12. CDR1 and CDR2 (germline): SGHDT, YYEEEE. Each CDR3 protein is one row after TCRdb ran MiXCR on the 5' RACE reads. The table records approximately 600,000 distinct CDR3 sequences, more than 9% of them present only once. The same sample was also used in a study of yellow fever vaccine responses in identical twins.

The V and J genes are TRBV5-6 and TRBJ2-3, with 7 positions matching TRBD1. The sample was PBMCs. The receptor comes from a woman younger than 35 in good health. Here the CDR3 reads CASSSTGARVFTDTQYF. DNA of the CDR3: TGTGCCAGCAGCTCCACAGGGGCGCGGGTCTTCACAGATACGCAGTATTTT. Full variable domain (outside the CDR3, taken from reference TRBV5-6 and TRBJ2-3): DAGVTQSPTHLIKTRGQQVTLRCSPKSGHDTVSWYQQALGQGPQFIFQYYEEEERQRGNFPDRFSGHQFPNYSSELNVNALLLGDSALYLCASSSTGARVFTDTQYFGPGTRLTVL.